The present T cell receptor (beta chain) was sequenced within a study of blood T cell repertoires in COVID-19. Overall study context: Acute and convalescent COVID-19 specimens originated in the United States, Italy and Spain. The analysed material was cDNA or gDNA that came from T cells, B-cell-depleted T cells, or PBMCs.

The V gene's germline CDR1 is SGDLS and CDR2 YYNGEE. The CDR3 contains 14 residues. The V segment lost 4 bases and the J segment 6 bases; nucleotides outside the gene matches: 5. Original processing methods: By means of reference gene primer amplification, nucleated cell counts were estimated. Using immunoSEQ multiplex PCR, the repertoire was profiled, and TCRdb retains in-frame clones only, with some absent. The DNA gave D and trimming, while V, J and clone size come from that table. Counted here are about 310,000 clones, approximately 86% occurring once; the ten biggest clones make up less than 2.5%.

The V and J genes are TRBV9 and TRBJ1-5; 9 nucleotides align to TRBD1. Sequencing used peripheral blood. This clonotype originated in a young man with active or convalescent COVID-19. The CDR3 region is CASSSGTGSQPQHF. The CDR3, as DNA: TGTGCCAGCAGCTCAGGGACAGGGTCTCAGCCCCAGCATTTT. The full variable domain, rest sourced from reference TRBV9 and TRBJ1-5, is DSGVTQTPKHLITATGQRVTLRCSPRSGDLSVYWYQQSLDQGLQFLIQYYNGEERAKGNILERFSAQQFPDLHSELNLSSLELGDSALYFCASSSGTGSQPQHFGDGTRLSIL.